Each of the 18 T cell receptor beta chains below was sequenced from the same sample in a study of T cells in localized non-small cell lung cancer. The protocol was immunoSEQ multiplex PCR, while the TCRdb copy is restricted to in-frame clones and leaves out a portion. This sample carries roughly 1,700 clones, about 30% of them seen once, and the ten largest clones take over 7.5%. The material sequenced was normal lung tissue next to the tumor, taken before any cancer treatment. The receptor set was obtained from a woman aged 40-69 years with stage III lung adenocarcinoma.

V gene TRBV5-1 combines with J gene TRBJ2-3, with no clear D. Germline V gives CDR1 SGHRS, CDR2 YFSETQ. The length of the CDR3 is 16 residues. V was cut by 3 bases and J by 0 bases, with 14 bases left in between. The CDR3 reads CASSWQGAPSTDTQYF. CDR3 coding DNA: TGCGCCAGCAGCTGGCAAGGAGCCCCTAGCACAGATACGCAGTATTTT.

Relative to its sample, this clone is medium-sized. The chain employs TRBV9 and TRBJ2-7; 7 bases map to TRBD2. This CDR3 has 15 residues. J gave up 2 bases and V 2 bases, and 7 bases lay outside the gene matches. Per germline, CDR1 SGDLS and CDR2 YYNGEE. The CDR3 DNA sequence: TGTGCCAGCAGCGTCGAGGGAGGGCCGACCTACGAGCAGTACTTC. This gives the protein CASSVEGGPTYEQYF.

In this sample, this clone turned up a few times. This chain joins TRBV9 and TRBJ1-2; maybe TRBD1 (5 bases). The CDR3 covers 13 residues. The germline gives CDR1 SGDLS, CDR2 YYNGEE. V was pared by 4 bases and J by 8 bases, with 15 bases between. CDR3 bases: TGTGCCAGCAGCCCTACGGGGCGGAGCGGCTACACCTTC. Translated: CASSPTGRSGYTF.

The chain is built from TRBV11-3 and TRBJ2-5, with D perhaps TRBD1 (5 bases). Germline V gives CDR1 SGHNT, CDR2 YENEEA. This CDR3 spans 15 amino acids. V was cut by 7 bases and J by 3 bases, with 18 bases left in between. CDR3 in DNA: TGTGCCAGCACCCTGGGGCATCTTGGCAAAGAGACCCAGTACTTC. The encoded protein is CASTLGHLGKETQYF.

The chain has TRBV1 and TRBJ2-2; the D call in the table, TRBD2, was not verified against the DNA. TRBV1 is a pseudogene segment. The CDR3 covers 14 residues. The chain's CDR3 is CASSLSGERRELFF. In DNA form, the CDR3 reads TGCGCCAGCAGCCTTAGCGGGGAAAGAAGGGAGCTGTTTTTT.

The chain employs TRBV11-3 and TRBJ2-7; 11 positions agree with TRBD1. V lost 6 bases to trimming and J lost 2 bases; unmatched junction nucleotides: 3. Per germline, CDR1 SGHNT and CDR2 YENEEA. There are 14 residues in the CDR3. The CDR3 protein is CASRGQGGTYEQYF. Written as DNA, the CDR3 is TGTGCCAGCAGGGGACAGGGGGGGACCTACGAGCAGTACTTC.

As DNA, the CDR3 is TGTGCCGGTGCACAGGGGTACTATGGCTACACCTTC. It encodes CAGAQGYYGYTF. This chain links TRBV14 with TRBJ1-2, with TRBD1 identical over 7 bases. CDR1 is SGHDN and CDR2 is FVKESK in the germline V gene. The V segment lost 11 bases and the J segment 3 bases; nucleotides outside the gene matches: 6. This CDR3 contains 12 residues.

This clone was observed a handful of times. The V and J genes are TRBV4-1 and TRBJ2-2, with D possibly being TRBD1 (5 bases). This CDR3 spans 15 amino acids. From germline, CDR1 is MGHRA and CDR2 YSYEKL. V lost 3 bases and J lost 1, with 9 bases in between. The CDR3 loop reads CASSQYRKNTGELFF. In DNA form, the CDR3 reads TGCGCCAGCAGCCAGTACAGGAAGAACACCGGGGAGCTGTTTTTT.

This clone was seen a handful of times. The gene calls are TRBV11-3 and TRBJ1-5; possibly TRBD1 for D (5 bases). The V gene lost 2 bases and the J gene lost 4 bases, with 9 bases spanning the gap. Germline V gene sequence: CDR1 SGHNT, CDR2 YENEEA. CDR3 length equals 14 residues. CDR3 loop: CASSLSGRNQPQHF. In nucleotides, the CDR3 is TGTGCCAGCAGCTTATCAGGGAGGAATCAGCCCCAGCATTTT.

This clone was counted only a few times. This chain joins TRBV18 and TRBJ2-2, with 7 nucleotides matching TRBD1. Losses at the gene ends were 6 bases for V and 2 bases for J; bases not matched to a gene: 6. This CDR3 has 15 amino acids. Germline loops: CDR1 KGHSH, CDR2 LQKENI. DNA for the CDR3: TGTGCCAGCTCTCATAGGGGGCACAACACCGGGGAGCTGTTTTTT. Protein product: CASSHRGHNTGELFF.

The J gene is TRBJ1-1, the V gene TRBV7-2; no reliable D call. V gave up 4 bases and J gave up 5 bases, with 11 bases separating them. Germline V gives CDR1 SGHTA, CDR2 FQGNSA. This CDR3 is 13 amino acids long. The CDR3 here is CASSSIRGTEAFF. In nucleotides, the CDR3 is TGTGCCAGCAGCTCCATCCGTGGGACTGAAGCTTTCTTT.

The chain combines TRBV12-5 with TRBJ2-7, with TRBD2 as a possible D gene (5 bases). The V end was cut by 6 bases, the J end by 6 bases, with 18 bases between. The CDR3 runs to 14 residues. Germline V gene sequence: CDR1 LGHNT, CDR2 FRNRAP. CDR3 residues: CASGIGESGSEQYF. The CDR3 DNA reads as TGTGCTAGTGGAATTGGTGAGTCGGGATCCGAGCAGTACTTC.

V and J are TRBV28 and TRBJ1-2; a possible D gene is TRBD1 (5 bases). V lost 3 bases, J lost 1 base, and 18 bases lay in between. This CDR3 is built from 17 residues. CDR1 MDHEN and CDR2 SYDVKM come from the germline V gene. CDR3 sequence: CASSFSPGGARNYGYTF. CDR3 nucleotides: TGTGCCAGCAGTTTTTCACCGGGAGGGGCGCGTAACTATGGCTACACCTTC.

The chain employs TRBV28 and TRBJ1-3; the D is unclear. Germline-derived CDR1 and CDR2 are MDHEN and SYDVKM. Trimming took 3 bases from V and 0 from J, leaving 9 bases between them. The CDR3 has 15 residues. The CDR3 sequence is CASSFGGSSGNTIYF. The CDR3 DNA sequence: TGTGCCAGCAGTTTCGGCGGGAGCTCTGGAAACACCATATATTTT.

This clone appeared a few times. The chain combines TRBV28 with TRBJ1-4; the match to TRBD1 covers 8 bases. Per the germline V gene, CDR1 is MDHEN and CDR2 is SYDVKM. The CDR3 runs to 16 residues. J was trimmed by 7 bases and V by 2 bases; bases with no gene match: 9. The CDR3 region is CASSLVIGTGGEKLFF. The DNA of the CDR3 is TGTGCCAGCAGTTTAGTAATAGGAACAGGGGGTGAAAAACTGTTTTTT.

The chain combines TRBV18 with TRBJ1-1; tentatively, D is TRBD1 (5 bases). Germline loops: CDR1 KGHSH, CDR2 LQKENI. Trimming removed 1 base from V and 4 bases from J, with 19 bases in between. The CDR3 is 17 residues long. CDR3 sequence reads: CASSPRGGGAGFTEAFF. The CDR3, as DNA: TGTGCCAGCTCACCACGGGGCGGGGGTGCCGGGTTCACTGAAGCTTTCTTT.

CDR3: CASSLVANYGYTF. The DNA of the CDR3 is TGTGCCAGCTCACTGGTCGCTAACTATGGCTACACCTTC. The rearrangement uses TRBV18 and TRBJ1-2; D call uncertain. The CDR3 covers 13 residues. Trimming removed 4 bases from V and 0 bases from J, with 6 bases in between. Germline CDR1 and CDR2: KGHSH and LQKENI.

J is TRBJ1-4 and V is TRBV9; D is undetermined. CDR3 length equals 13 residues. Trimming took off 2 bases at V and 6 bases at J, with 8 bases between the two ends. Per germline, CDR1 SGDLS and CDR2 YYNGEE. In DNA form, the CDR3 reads TGTGCCAGCAGCGTTGGGTTGGATGAAAAACTGTTTTTT. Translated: CASSVGLDEKLFF.